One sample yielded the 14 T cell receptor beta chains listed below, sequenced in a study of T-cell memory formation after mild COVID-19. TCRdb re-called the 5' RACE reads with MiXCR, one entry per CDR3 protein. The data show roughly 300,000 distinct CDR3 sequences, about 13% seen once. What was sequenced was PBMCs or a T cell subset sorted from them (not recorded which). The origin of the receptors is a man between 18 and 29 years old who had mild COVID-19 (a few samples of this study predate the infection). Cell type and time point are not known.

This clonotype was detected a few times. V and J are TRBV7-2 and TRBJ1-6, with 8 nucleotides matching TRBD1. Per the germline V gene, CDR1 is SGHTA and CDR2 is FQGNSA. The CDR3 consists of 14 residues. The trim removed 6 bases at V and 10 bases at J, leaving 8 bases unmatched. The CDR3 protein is CASSQDRVRSPLHF. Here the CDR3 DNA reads TGTGCCAGCAGTCAGGACAGGGTTCGATCACCCCTCCACTTT.

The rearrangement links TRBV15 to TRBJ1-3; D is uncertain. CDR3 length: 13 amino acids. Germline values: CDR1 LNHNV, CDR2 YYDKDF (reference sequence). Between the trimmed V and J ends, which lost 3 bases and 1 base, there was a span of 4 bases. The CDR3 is CATSRGSGNTIYF. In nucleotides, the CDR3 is TGTGCCACCAGCAGGGGGTCTGGAAACACCATATATTTT.

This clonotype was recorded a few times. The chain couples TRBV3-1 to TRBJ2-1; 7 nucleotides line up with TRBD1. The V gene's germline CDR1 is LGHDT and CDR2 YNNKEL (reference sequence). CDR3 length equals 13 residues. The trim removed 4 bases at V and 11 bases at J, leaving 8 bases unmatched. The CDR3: CASSRGGQVKQFF. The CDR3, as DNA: TGTGCCAGCAGCCGAGGTGGACAGGTTAAGCAGTTCTTC.

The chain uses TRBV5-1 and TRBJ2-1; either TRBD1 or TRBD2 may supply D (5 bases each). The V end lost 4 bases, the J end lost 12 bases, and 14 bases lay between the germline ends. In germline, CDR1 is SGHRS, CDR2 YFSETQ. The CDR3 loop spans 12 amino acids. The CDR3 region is CASSRGADTQFF. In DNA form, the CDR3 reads TGCGCCAGCAGCCGAGGGGCGGATACGCAGTTCTTC. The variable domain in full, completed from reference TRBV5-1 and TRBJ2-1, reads KAGVTQTPRYLIKTRGQQVTLSCSPISGHRSVSWYQQTPGQGLQFLFEYFSETQRNKGNFPGRFSGRQFSNSRSEMNVSTLELGDSALYLCASSRGADTQFFGPGTRLTVL.

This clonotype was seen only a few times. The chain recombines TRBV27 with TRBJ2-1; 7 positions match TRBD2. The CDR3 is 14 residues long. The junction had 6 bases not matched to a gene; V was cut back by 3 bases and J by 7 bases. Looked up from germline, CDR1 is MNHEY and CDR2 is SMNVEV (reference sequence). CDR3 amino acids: CASSFLLSGNEQFF. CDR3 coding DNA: TGTGCCAGCAGTTTTCTCCTTAGCGGGAATGAGCAGTTCTTC.

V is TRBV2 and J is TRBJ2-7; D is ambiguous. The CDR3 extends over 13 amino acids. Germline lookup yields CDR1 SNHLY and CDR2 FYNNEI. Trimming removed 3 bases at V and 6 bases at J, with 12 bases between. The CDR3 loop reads CASSDVGALEQYV. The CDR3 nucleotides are TGTGCCAGCAGTGACGTCGGAGCTCTCGAGCAGTACGTC.

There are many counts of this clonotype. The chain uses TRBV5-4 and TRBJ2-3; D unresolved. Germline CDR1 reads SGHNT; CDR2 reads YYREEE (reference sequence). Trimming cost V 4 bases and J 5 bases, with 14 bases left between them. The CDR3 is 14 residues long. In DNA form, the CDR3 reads TGTGCCAGCAGCCCAGGAAAGCTGAGAGATACGCAGTATTTT. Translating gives CASSPGKLRDTQYF. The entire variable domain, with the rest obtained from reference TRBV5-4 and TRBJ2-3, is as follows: ETGVTQSPTHLIKTRGQQVTLRCSSQSGHNTVSWYQQALGQGPQFIFQYYREEENGRGNFPPRFSGLQFPNYSSELNVNALELDDSALYLCASSPGKLRDTQYFGPGTRLTVL.

CDR3 loop: CASRYQGSTEAFF. The CDR3 DNA sequence: TGTGCCAGCAGGTACCAGGGCAGCACTGAAGCTTTCTTT. This chain links TRBV7-8 with TRBJ1-1; perhaps TRBD1 as D (5 bases). V lost 6 bases and J lost 4, with 12 bases in between. The CDR3 covers 13 residues. The germline CDR1 and CDR2 sequences are SGHVS and FQNEAQ.

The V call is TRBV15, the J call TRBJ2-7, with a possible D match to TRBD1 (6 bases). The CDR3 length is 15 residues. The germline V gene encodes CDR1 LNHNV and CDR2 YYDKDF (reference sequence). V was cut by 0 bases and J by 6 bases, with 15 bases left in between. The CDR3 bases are TGTGCCACCAGCAGAGATGAAGCGCAGGGGCCCGAGCAGTACTTC. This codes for CATSRDEAQGPEQYF. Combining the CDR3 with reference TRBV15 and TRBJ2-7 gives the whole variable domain DAMVIQNPRYQVTQFGKPVTLSCSQTLNHNVMYWYQQKSSQAPKLLFHYYDKDFNNEADTPDNFQSRRPNTSFCFLDIRSPGLGDTAMYLCATSRDEAQGPEQYFGPGTRLTVT.

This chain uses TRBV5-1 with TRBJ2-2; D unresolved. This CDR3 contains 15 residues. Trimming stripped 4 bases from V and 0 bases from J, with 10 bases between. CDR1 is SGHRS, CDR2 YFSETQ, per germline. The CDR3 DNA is TGCGCCAGCAGCCCGATGACGGCGAACACCGGGGAGCTGTTTTTT. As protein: CASSPMTANTGELFF.

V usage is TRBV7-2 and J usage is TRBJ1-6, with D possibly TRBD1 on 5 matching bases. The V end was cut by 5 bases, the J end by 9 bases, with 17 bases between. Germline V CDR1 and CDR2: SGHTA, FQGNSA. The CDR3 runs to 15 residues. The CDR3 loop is CASSPGAGPGSPLHF. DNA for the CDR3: TGTGCCAGCAGCCCCGGGGCTGGGCCGGGTTCACCCCTCCACTTT. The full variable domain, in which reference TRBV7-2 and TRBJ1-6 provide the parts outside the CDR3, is GAGVSQSPSNKVTEKGKDVELRCDPISGHTALYWYRQSLGQGLEFLIYFQGNSAPDKSGLPSDRFSAERTGGSVSTLTIQRTQQEDSAVYLCASSPGAGPGSPLHFGNGTRLTVT.

This CDR3 reads CASSQAGGLNTGELFF. CDR3 bases: TGTGCCAGCAGCCAAGCGGGCGGCCTGAACACCGGGGAGCTGTTTTTT. The V gene is TRBV14, the J gene TRBJ2-2, with unresolved D. This CDR3 contains 16 residues. V lost 1 base, J lost 1 base, and 10 bases lay in between. The germline CDR1 and CDR2 sequences are SGHDN and FVKESK.

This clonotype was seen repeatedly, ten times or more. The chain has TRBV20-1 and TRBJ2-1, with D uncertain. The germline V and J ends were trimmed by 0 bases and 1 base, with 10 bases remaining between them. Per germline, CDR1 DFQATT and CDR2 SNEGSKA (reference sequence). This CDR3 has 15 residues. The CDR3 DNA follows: TGCAGTGCTAGAGAGGACCGGCTTTCCTACAATGAGCAGTTCTTC. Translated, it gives CSAREDRLSYNEQFF.

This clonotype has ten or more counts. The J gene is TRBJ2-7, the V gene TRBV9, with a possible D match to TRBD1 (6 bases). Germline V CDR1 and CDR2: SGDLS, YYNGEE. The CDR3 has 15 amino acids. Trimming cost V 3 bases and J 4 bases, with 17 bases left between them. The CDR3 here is CASSDRDTQPYEQYF. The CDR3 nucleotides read TGTGCCAGCAGCGACCGGGACACCCAGCCTTACGAGCAGTACTTC.